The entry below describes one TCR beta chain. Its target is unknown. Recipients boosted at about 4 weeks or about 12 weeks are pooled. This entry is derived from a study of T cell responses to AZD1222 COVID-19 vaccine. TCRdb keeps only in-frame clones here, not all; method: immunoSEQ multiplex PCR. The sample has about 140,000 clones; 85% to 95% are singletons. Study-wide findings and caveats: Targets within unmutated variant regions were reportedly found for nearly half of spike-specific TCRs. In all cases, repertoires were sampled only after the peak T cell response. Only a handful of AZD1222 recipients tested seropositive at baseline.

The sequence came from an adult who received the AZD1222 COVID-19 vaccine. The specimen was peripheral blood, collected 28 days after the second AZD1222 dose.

CDR3 region: CASSLQKPPYEQYF. The CDR3 DNA is TGTGCCAGCAGTCTACAGAAGCCGCCCTACGAGCAGTACTTC. V usage is TRBV27 and J usage is TRBJ2-7; D is unclear. The germline V gene encodes CDR1 MNHEY and CDR2 SMNVEV (reference sequence). This CDR3 has 14 residues. The V end lost 5 bases, the J end lost 2 bases, and 13 bases lay between the germline ends.